The clone carrying this TCR beta chain was seen at least ten times. The sample is drawn from a study of tumor-infiltrating lymphocytes in oesophageal squamous cell carcinoma. Using its own MiXCR run on the PCR reads, TCRdb lists one record per CDR3 protein. The sample shows about 22,000 distinct CDR3 sequences, around 33% of them seen only once. The trim removed 3 bases at V and 1 base at J, leaving 7 bases unmatched. The CDR3 sequence is 16 residues long. The receptor comes from a male donor with esophageal squamous cell carcinoma. The chain has TRBV12-3 or TRBV12-4 and TRBJ2-5, with 8 bases that match TRBD2. The specimen was esophageal tumor tissue. The CDR3 reads CASSFTGAGGQETQYF. CDR3 nucleotide sequence: TGTGCCAGCAGTTTTACCGGGGCGGGAGGCCAAGAGACCCAGTACTTC.